The rows below give T cell receptor beta chains drawn from one sample of a study of blood T cell repertoires in COVID-19. Sequenced by immunoSEQ multiplex PCR; TCRdb stores in-frame clones only, minus some. The table lists about 220,000 clones, about 85% of them singletons. Input material: peripheral blood. Every receptor here comes from a man in his fifties or sixties who had recovered from COVID-19. The CDR3 runs from the conserved cysteine through the conserved F or W. The D gene is left open where the match is weak. Size is omitted from some rows. Given values are once, few, many or a class for expanded clones.

j_gene: TRBJ2-7; v_gene: TRBV19; abundance: .; d_gene: TRBD2; CDR3nt: TGTGCCAGTAGTATGGGGGGAGGGACGTTCGAGCAGTACTTC; CDR3aa: CASSMGGGTFEQYF
j_gene: TRBJ1-5; v_gene: TRBV2; abundance: few; d_gene: .; CDR3nt: TGTGCCAGCAAAGCGGGGGGAGAAGGGCCCCAGCATTTT; CDR3aa: CASKAGGEGPQHF
j_gene: TRBJ1-4; v_gene: TRBV9; abundance: once; d_gene: TRBD1; CDR3nt: TGTGCCAGCAGCGTAGGACAGGGGGCGCATACAACTAATGAAAAACTGTTTTTT; CDR3aa: CASSVGQGAHTTNEKLFF
j_gene: TRBJ2-1; v_gene: TRBV24-1; abundance: .; d_gene: TRBD2; CDR3nt: TGTGCCACCAGTGATTTTGTGGGGGAGCGGGAGAACTACAATGAGCAGTTCTTC; CDR3aa: CATSDFVGERENYNEQFF
j_gene: TRBJ2-2; v_gene: TRBV29-1; abundance: .; d_gene: .; CDR3nt: TGCAGCGTTGTCGGGAACACCGGGGAGCTGTTTTTT; CDR3aa: CSVVGNTGELFF
j_gene: TRBJ2-2; v_gene: TRBV29-1; abundance: .; d_gene: .; CDR3nt: TGCAGCGGACGAAGGGGGATGAACACCGGGGAGCTGTTTTTT; CDR3aa: CSGRRGMNTGELFF
j_gene: TRBJ1-5; v_gene: TRBV23-1; abundance: .; d_gene: .; CDR3nt: TGCGCCAGCAGTCAATCGCGGCAGAGCAATCAGCCCCAGCATTTT; CDR3aa: CASSQSRQSNQPQHF
j_gene: TRBJ2-7; v_gene: TRBV15; abundance: once; d_gene: .; CDR3nt: TGTGCCACCAGGGGCCTTAGCGCGAGCTCCTACGAGCAGTACTTC; CDR3aa: CATRGLSASSYEQYF
j_gene: TRBJ1-2; v_gene: TRBV6-4; abundance: .; d_gene: TRBD1; CDR3nt: TGTGCCAGCAGTGATCGGACAGGGGGGAGCTATGGCTACACCTTC; CDR3aa: CASSDRTGGSYGYTF
j_gene: TRBJ2-7; v_gene: TRBV27; abundance: .; d_gene: TRBD2; CDR3nt: TGTGCCAGCAGTTCACCGGGACTAGCGGGAGTCGGCGAGCAGTACTTC; CDR3aa: CASSSPGLAGVGEQYF
j_gene: TRBJ2-2; v_gene: TRBV5-1; abundance: .; d_gene: TRBD1; CDR3nt: TGCGCCAGCAGAACAGGGGGCGGGTACACCGGGGAGCTGTTTTTT; CDR3aa: CASRTGGGYTGELFF
j_gene: TRBJ2-1; v_gene: TRBV28; abundance: .; d_gene: TRBD1; CDR3nt: TGTGCCAGCAGTTCCTTCAGGACAGGGGGCACCTACAATGAGCAGTTCTTC; CDR3aa: CASSSFRTGGTYNEQFF
j_gene: TRBJ2-5; v_gene: TRBV14; abundance: .; d_gene: .; CDR3nt: TGTGCCAGCAGCCAAAACTTACTAGTAAACCAAGAGACCCAGTACTTC; CDR3aa: CASSQNLLVNQETQYF
j_gene: TRBJ2-7; v_gene: TRBV5-1; abundance: .; d_gene: .; CDR3nt: TGCGCCAGCAGCTTGGGGAGTTGGACCTACGAGCAGTACTTC; CDR3aa: CASSLGSWTYEQYF
j_gene: TRBJ2-1; v_gene: TRBV10-3; abundance: .; d_gene: .; CDR3nt: TGTGCCATCACATCGGGACTGCTGGCGATGGAGCAGTTCTTC; CDR3aa: CAITSGLLAMEQFF
j_gene: TRBJ2-7; v_gene: TRBV7-2; abundance: .; d_gene: .; CDR3nt: TGTGCCAGCAGCTTGACAGGACCGACCTACGAGCAGTACTTC; CDR3aa: CASSLTGPTYEQYF
j_gene: TRBJ2-7; v_gene: TRBV28; abundance: .; d_gene: .; CDR3nt: TGTGCCAGCAGGTCGGACAGTCACGAGCAGTACTTC; CDR3aa: CASRSDSHEQYF
j_gene: TRBJ1-3; v_gene: TRBV19; abundance: .; d_gene: .; CDR3nt: TGTGCCAGTAGTCGGGGAACCTCTGGAAACACCATATATTTT; CDR3aa: CASSRGTSGNTIYF
j_gene: TRBJ2-1; v_gene: TRBV5-4; abundance: few; d_gene: TRBD1; CDR3nt: TGTGCCAGCATACCGAATACCGGGACAGGGCCGTTCTTC; CDR3aa: CASIPNTGTGPFF
j_gene: TRBJ1-4; v_gene: TRBV19; abundance: .; d_gene: .; CDR3nt: TGTGCCAGTACGTTGGCAGGGGATGAAAAACTGTTTTTT; CDR3aa: CASTLAGDEKLFF
j_gene: TRBJ2-1; v_gene: TRBV11-2; abundance: .; d_gene: TRBD2; CDR3nt: TGTGCCAGCAGCAAACAGACTAGCGGGACGGATGAGCAGTTCTTC; CDR3aa: CASSKQTSGTDEQFF
j_gene: TRBJ2-7; v_gene: TRBV3-1/TRBV3-2; abundance: .; d_gene: .; CDR3nt: TGTGCCAGCAGCCAAGATCCCAGCTCCTACGAGCAGTACTTC; CDR3aa: CASSQDPSSYEQYF
j_gene: TRBJ1-1; v_gene: TRBV28; abundance: .; d_gene: TRBD1; CDR3nt: TGTGCCAGCAGTTTTGACAGGGTAGGCACTGAAGCTTTCTTT; CDR3aa: CASSFDRVGTEAFF
j_gene: TRBJ2-7; v_gene: TRBV7-9; abundance: .; d_gene: TRBD1; CDR3nt: TGTGCCAGCAGCTTCGGACAGGGATACGAGCAGTACTTC; CDR3aa: CASSFGQGYEQYF
j_gene: TRBJ1-4; v_gene: TRBV2; abundance: .; d_gene: .; CDR3nt: TGTGCCAGCAGTGAACACAGGGCCCCTAATGAAAAACTGTTTTTT; CDR3aa: CASSEHRAPNEKLFF
j_gene: TRBJ1-5; v_gene: TRBV10-1; abundance: few; d_gene: TRBD1; CDR3nt: TGCGCCAATATGGACAGGGGGGATCAGCCCCAGCATTTT; CDR3aa: CANMDRGDQPQHF
j_gene: TRBJ2-1; v_gene: TRBV6-1; abundance: .; d_gene: .; CDR3nt: TGTGCCAGCAGAATCGACGGGAGTATCTACAATGAGCAGTTCTTC; CDR3aa: CASRIDGSIYNEQFF
j_gene: TRBJ1-6; v_gene: TRBV11-2; abundance: .; d_gene: .; CDR3nt: TGTGCCAGCAGCCCCGACAGCTACTATAATTCACCCCTCCACTTT; CDR3aa: CASSPDSYYNSPLHF
j_gene: TRBJ2-7; v_gene: TRBV18; abundance: .; d_gene: TRBD1; CDR3nt: TGTGCCAGCTCACCGGGACAGGGGGCGAAACGGTCCTACGAGCAGTACTTC; CDR3aa: CASSPGQGAKRSYEQYF
j_gene: TRBJ1-2; v_gene: TRBV6-2/TRBV6-3; abundance: .; d_gene: .; CDR3nt: TGTGCCAGCGGCCTTTCGGGCGAGGGTAACTATGGCTACACCTTC; CDR3aa: CASGLSGEGNYGYTF
j_gene: TRBJ1-5; v_gene: TRBV27; abundance: .; d_gene: TRBD1; CDR3nt: TGTGCCAGCAGTTTAGTGGGGACAGCAGTCATTCAGCCCCAGCATTTT; CDR3aa: CASSLVGTAVIQPQHF
j_gene: TRBJ1-4; v_gene: TRBV28; abundance: .; d_gene: TRBD1; CDR3nt: TGTGCCAGCAGTCAAGACGACAGGGCTTGGGAAAAACTGTTTTTT; CDR3aa: CASSQDDRAWEKLFF
j_gene: TRBJ2-2; v_gene: TRBV28; abundance: .; d_gene: .; CDR3nt: TGTGCCAGCAGCAAGGGTGGGGGGTACACCGGGGAGCTGTTTTTT; CDR3aa: CASSKGGGYTGELFF
j_gene: TRBJ2-7; v_gene: TRBV4-2; abundance: once; d_gene: TRBD2; CDR3nt: TGTGCCAGCAGCCAAGATGGAAGCGGGAGGTACGAGCAGTACTTC; CDR3aa: CASSQDGSGRYEQYF
j_gene: TRBJ2-1; v_gene: TRBV15; abundance: .; d_gene: TRBD2; CDR3nt: TGTGCCACCAGCAGTGCTAGCGGACGATACAATGAGCAGTTCTTC; CDR3aa: CATSSASGRYNEQFF
j_gene: TRBJ2-1; v_gene: TRBV25-1; abundance: .; d_gene: .; CDR3nt: TGTGCCAGCAGTGATCTAGATAACATCTACAATGAGCAGTTCTTC; CDR3aa: CASSDLDNIYNEQFF
j_gene: TRBJ2-7; v_gene: TRBV7-9; abundance: .; d_gene: TRBD1; CDR3nt: TGTGCCAGCAGCTCGCAGACAGGGAGCTCCTACGAGCAGTACTTC; CDR3aa: CASSSQTGSSYEQYF
j_gene: TRBJ2-2; v_gene: TRBV14; abundance: .; d_gene: .; CDR3nt: TGTGCCAGCAGCCAAGCTTTGACTTTCAACACCGGGGAGCTGTTTTTT; CDR3aa: CASSQALTFNTGELFF
j_gene: TRBJ2-3; v_gene: TRBV27; abundance: few; d_gene: TRBD1; CDR3nt: TGTGCCAGCAGTTTACGACAGGGTCTTACAGATACGCAGTATTTT; CDR3aa: CASSLRQGLTDTQYF
j_gene: TRBJ1-5; v_gene: TRBV7-2; abundance: .; d_gene: .; CDR3nt: TGTGCCAGCAGCGAAAGGAGCGGTCAGCCCCAGCATTTT; CDR3aa: CASSERSGQPQHF
j_gene: TRBJ2-5; v_gene: TRBV24-1; abundance: few; d_gene: TRBD2; CDR3nt: TGTGCCACCGGGACTAGCGGGAGTTCTGAGACCCAGTACTTC; CDR3aa: CATGTSGSSETQYF
j_gene: TRBJ2-3; v_gene: TRBV6-5; abundance: .; d_gene: TRBD2; CDR3nt: TGTGCCAGCAGTCCTAGCGGGAGACGGACAGATACGCAGTATTTT; CDR3aa: CASSPSGRRTDTQYF
j_gene: TRBJ1-5; v_gene: TRBV30; abundance: .; d_gene: TRBD1; CDR3nt: TGTGCCTTCACTACGACAGGGTTCAATCAGCCCCAGCATTTT; CDR3aa: CAFTTTGFNQPQHF